Below, 2 T cell receptor beta chains from the same sample are listed, as sequenced in a study of CD8+CD57+ T cells in acquired aplastic anemia (dated by TCRdb to between 2017 and 2018). Expansion of CD8+CD57+ cells had been shown by flow cytometry in the patients chosen for sequencing. This sample was sequenced with an Illumina HiSeq 2000. Profiling of TCR beta VDJ combinations and CDR3 sequences used genomic DNA as the template. TCRdb's own reprocessing of the public reads used fastp at Q25 and MiXCR and kept productive beta chains. Each CDR3 protein appears once, grouped with its most common genes and DNA. The sample profile shows about 170,000 distinct CDR3 sequences; 47% of them were found once. About 1.2% of the sample is taken by the ten largest. Sequenced input: sorted CD4+, CD8+, or CD8+CD57+ T cells (not recorded which) from PBMCs. The source of these receptors is a human donor with aplastic anemia.

The chain is built from TRBV7-6 and TRBJ1-6; unclear D gene. With 7 bases removed from V and 9 bases from J, the gap between germline ends came to 19 bases. This CDR3 comprises 15 residues. The germline V gene encodes CDR1 SGHVS and CDR2 FNYEAQ. The CDR3 bases are TGTGCCAGCAAAGGTCGGGTACAGCGATCTTCACCCCTCCACTTT. Its protein is CASKGRVQRSSPLHF.

About this clonotype itself: A read error may account for a junction end that differs from germline. V and J are TRBV11-2 and TRBJ1-1; 8 bases agree with TRBD1. This CDR3 spans 15 amino acids. CDR1 is SGHAT and CDR2 is FQNNGV in the germline V gene. The CDR3 DNA is TGTGCCAGCAGCTTAGGGGACAGGTGGAACACTGAAGCTTCCTTT. This codes for CASSLGDRWNTEASF. Filled out from reference TRBV11-2 and TRBJ1-1, the complete variable domain reads EAGVAQSPRYKIIEKRQSVAFWCNPISGHATLYWYQQILGQGPKLLIQFQNNGVVDDSQLPKDRFSAERLKGVDSTLKIQPAKLEDSAVYLCASSLGDRWNTEASFGQGTRLTVV.